This TCR beta chain derives from a study of cytomegalovirus exposure and HLA in healthy donors. Whole-study findings and limits: Researchers left out some V segments, among them TRBV6-2 and TRBV6-3, as indistinguishable.

Researchers ran the PCR with 60 Vbeta and 13 Jbeta primers. In the source study's methods: In a later analysis, tens of millions of unique TCR beta chains included roughly 11 million shared by two or more donors. Assay: immunoSEQ multiplex PCR; the TCRdb copy retains only in-frame clones and omits some. V and J calls and clone size are given by that table; D and trimming were obtained from the DNA. The sample records about 180,000 clones, almost 85% being singletons. There are 15 residues in the CDR3. The V gene end was trimmed by 8 bases and the J gene end by 6 bases; junction bases not matched to a gene: 14. The germline V gene has CDR1 KGHSH and CDR2 LQKENI. Comments on this clone: The antigen remains unidentified.

The sample was PBMCs. This rearrangement joins TRBV18 to TRBJ2-7; 9 positions agree with TRBD2. This clonotype originated in a boy between 2 and 10 years old in good health and CMV-seronegative. The CDR3 loop is CASTRSIAGETEQYF. In DNA, the CDR3 is TGTGCCAGCACAAGATCAATAGCGGGAGAGACCGAGCAGTACTTC.